One sample yielded the 10 T cell receptor beta chains listed below, sequenced in a study of blood T cell repertoires in COVID-19. Sequencing was performed with immunoSEQ multiplex PCR; in TCRdb, only in-frame clones are kept and a portion is missing. The sample lists some 46,000 clones; roughly 80% were seen once. The specimen sequenced was peripheral blood. The receptors were sampled from a woman aged 55-69 years with acute or convalescent COVID-19.

The V gene is TRBV14, the J gene TRBJ1-1; no clear D gene. Germline CDR1 is SGHDN and CDR2 is FVKESK. Trimming took off 1 base at V and 7 bases at J, with 13 bases between the two ends. The CDR3 spans 14 residues. CDR3 coding DNA: TGTGCCAGCAGCCAAGTAGCTGGATATCATGAAGCTTTCTTT. The encoded protein is CASSQVAGYHEAFF.

The chain is built from TRBV6-5 and TRBJ2-1; TRBD1 matches at 8 bases. CDR3 size: 15 residues. CDR1 is MNHEY, CDR2 SVGAGI, per germline. J gave up 8 bases and V 7 bases, and 13 bases lay outside the gene matches. CDR3 sequence: CASTEGAGGGDEQFF. The CDR3 DNA reads as TGTGCCAGCACCGAAGGAGCAGGGGGCGGCGATGAGCAGTTCTTC.

The chain joins TRBV30 to TRBJ2-3; the match to TRBD1 covers 9 bases. The CDR3 loop spans 15 amino acids. Germline V lookup: CDR1 GTSNPN, CDR2 SVGIG (reference sequence). V lost 1 base, J lost 0 bases, and 2 bases stayed unmatched. DNA for the CDR3: TGTGCCTGGAGTGGAGGGACAGGGAGCACAGATACGCAGTATTTT. Residues: CAWSGGTGSTDTQYF.

The chain has TRBV28 and TRBJ1-6; the D is unclear. The CDR3 runs 12 residues. Between the trimmed V and J ends, which lost 5 bases and 14 bases, there was a span of 13 bases. Germline-derived CDR1 and CDR2 are MDHEN and SYDVKM. CDR3 DNA sequence: TGTGCCAGCAGTAAACCACCTTCGGCCCTCCACTTT. As protein: CASSKPPSALHF.

The rearrangement uses TRBV2 and TRBJ1-6, with 9 bases identical to TRBD1. The V and J ends lost 0 bases and 9 bases, in that order; junction bases with no gene match: 6. This CDR3 is built from 16 residues. The germline V gene encodes CDR1 SNHLY and CDR2 FYNNEI. The CDR3: CASSEAGTGSSSPLHF. Here the CDR3 DNA reads TGTGCCAGCAGTGAAGCGGGGACAGGGAGTTCTTCACCCCTCCACTTT.

This chain's CDR3 is CASSAGALNEKLFF. The CDR3 DNA follows: TGTGCCAGCAGCGCGGGGGCTTTAAATGAAAAACTGTTTTTT. This chain links TRBV5-6 with TRBJ1-4, with a weak D call TRBD1 (6 bases). This CDR3 region has 14 residues. Germline lookup yields CDR1 SGHDT and CDR2 YYEEEE. Trimming removed 4 bases from V and 5 bases from J, with 12 bases in between.

This clone occurred once. The chain recombines TRBV7-2 with TRBJ2-5; 7 bases match TRBD2. This CDR3 is built from 15 residues. CDR1 is SGHTA, CDR2 FQGNSA, per germline. With 4 bases clipped from V and 4 bases from J, the junction kept 9 bases outside the gene matches. CDR3 sequence (DNA): TGTGCCAGCAGCTCGTTGGGAGGGATGGGAGAGACCCAGTACTTC. This codes for CASSSLGGMGETQYF.

V and J are TRBV5-4 and TRBJ2-1, with 9 bases lining up with TRBD2. This CDR3 is 16 amino acids long. V dropped 7 bases and J dropped 5; count of bases not matched to a gene: 13. The V gene's germline CDR1 is SGHNT and CDR2 YYREEE (reference sequence). The CDR3, as DNA: TGTGCCAGCTCACGACCCTCAGCGGGGGGCCACAATGAGCAGTTCTTC. Encoded protein: CASSRPSAGGHNEQFF.

In DNA form, the CDR3 reads TGTGCCACCAGTGATATGGACGGGGGGGAGCAGTACTTC. Amino acid sequence: CATSDMDGGEQYF. This rearrangement joins TRBV24-1 to TRBJ2-7; 7 bases fit TRBD2. This CDR3 is built from 13 residues. Trimming cost V 3 bases and J 7 bases; bases outside gene matches: 5. CDR1 and CDR2 from the germline V gene are KGHDR and SFDVKD.

This clone was detected once. The chain recombines TRBV29-1 with TRBJ2-7; maybe TRBD2 (7 bases). The CDR3 covers 12 residues. Trimming cost V 7 bases and J 4 bases, with 14 bases left between them. Germline V gives CDR1 SQVTM, CDR2 ANQGSEA. In DNA form, the CDR3 reads TGCAGCGCGTGGGGGGGCCTGTACGAGCAGTACTTC. This sequence encodes CSAWGGLYEQYF.